Below, 23 T cell receptor beta chains from the same sample are listed, as sequenced in a study of blood T cell repertoires in COVID-19. The repertoire was sequenced with immunoSEQ multiplex PCR; TCRdb's copy has only in-frame clones and lacks some. The repertoire holds 90,000 to 120,000 clones, approximately 90% seen once, with around 1.3% in the top ten. The sample was peripheral blood. These receptors were taken from a woman aged 25 to 45 with acute or convalescent COVID-19.

This sequence joins TRBV18 and TRBJ1-1; D is uncertain. CDR3 length: 12 residues. Germline V gene data show CDR1 as KGHSH and CDR2 as LQKENI. Trimming removed 3 bases at V and 3 bases at J, with 5 bases between. Here the CDR3 reads CASSPYDTEAFF. The CDR3 DNA reads TGTGCCAGCTCACCCTATGACACTGAAGCTTTCTTT.

This clone was picked up a small number of times. The chain links TRBV7-9 to TRBJ1-4; possible D gene TRBD1, 6 bases. Looked up from germline, CDR1 is SEHNR and CDR2 is FQNEAQ (reference sequence). Trimming shortened V by 5 bases and J by 2 bases, and 18 bases separated the two germline ends. This CDR3 is built from 17 residues. The DNA for the CDR3 is TGTGCCAGCAGCCTCCTCAGAACAGGGAGCACTAATGAAAAACTGTTTTTT. This codes for CASSLLRTGSTNEKLFF.

The V gene is TRBV7-9, the J gene TRBJ1-2; no definite D call. From germline, CDR1 is SEHNR and CDR2 FQNEAQ (reference sequence). The V and J ends lost 0 bases and 4 bases respectively, with 6 bases between them. This CDR3 contains 13 residues. The CDR3 DNA sequence: TGTGCCAGCAGCTTAGCAGAGCTCTATGGCTACACCTTC. Amino acids: CASSLAELYGYTF.

Only one count was recorded for this clone. The CDR3 reads CASSVGTANEKLFF. CDR3 nucleotide sequence: TGTGCCAGCAGCGTCGGGACAGCAAATGAAAAACTGTTTTTT. This sequence joins TRBV9 and TRBJ1-4; 7 bases agree with TRBD1. With 2 bases clipped from V and 5 bases from J, the junction kept 3 bases outside the gene matches. Germline-derived CDR1 and CDR2 are SGDLS and YYNGEE. The CDR3 runs to 14 residues. The variable domain in full, completed from reference TRBV9 and TRBJ1-4, reads DSGVTQTPKHLITATGQRVTLRCSPRSGDLSVYWYQQSLDQGLQFLIQYYNGEERAKGNILERFSAQQFPDLHSELNLSSLELGDSALYFCASSVGTANEKLFFGSGTQLSVL.

This clone was recorded only once. V and J are TRBV28 and TRBJ1-2, with D unclear. This CDR3 spans 15 amino acids. Trimming took 7 bases from V and 4 from J, leaving 19 bases between them. Germline V CDR1 and CDR2: MDHEN, SYDVKM. The CDR3: CASTRRRVASYGYTF. CDR3 DNA sequence: TGTGCCAGCACTCGGAGGCGGGTAGCTAGCTATGGCTACACCTTC.

This clone was recorded only once. The genes are TRBV7-2 and TRBJ1-1, with TRBD1 matching over 8 bases. Germline CDR1 SGHTA, CDR2 FQGNSA. CDR3 length: 16 amino acids. Germline trimming cut 5 bases from V and 2 bases from J; bases unmatched to any gene: 10. The CDR3 nucleotides read TGTGCCAGCAGCATGCAGGGGGCGAATAAAAACACTGAAGCTTTCTTT. It translates to CASSMQGANKNTEAFF.

The chain uses TRBV5-1 and TRBJ1-6, with no clear D. V lost 0 bases to trimming and J lost 5 bases, with 9 bases between them. CDR1 and CDR2 from the germline V gene are SGHRS and YFSETQ. The CDR3 has 15 amino acids. The CDR3 region is CASSLGGQNNSPLHF. CDR3 nucleotides: TGCGCCAGCAGCTTGGGCGGGCAAAATAATTCACCCCTCCACTTT.

The rearrangement uses TRBV25-1 and TRBJ1-2, with 8 bases matching TRBD1. Looked up from germline, CDR1 is MGHDK and CDR2 is SYGVNS. Trimming took 4 bases from V and 4 from J; bases not matched to a gene: 11. This CDR3 is 16 amino acids long. The CDR3 nucleotides are TGTGCCAGCAGTGGCCTGAGAGGACAGGGAAGCTATGGCTACACCTTC. Residues: CASSGLRGQGSYGYTF.

V and J are TRBV4-3 and TRBJ2-1, with 8 bases identical to TRBD2. The CDR3 is 16 residues long. Germline CDR1 and CDR2: LGHNA and YSLEER. The junction had 7 bases not matched to a gene; V was cut back by 5 bases and J by 1 base. The CDR3 here is CASSILGRASYNEQFF. DNA for the CDR3: TGCGCCAGCAGCATTCTCGGGAGGGCGTCCTACAATGAGCAGTTCTTC.

This clone came up once. The chain combines TRBV2 with TRBJ1-4, with a tentative D call TRBD1 (5 bases). The CDR3 sequence is 15 residues long. The V gene lost 1 base and the J gene lost 8 bases, with 14 bases spanning the gap. CDR1 SNHLY and CDR2 FYNNEI come from the germline V gene. This chain's CDR3 is CASSEVGFRGEKLFF. CDR3 sequence (DNA): TGTGCCAGCAGTGAAGTCGGGTTCCGGGGGGAAAAACTGTTTTTT.

CDR3 in amino acids: CSGGSGTGGDEQYF. CDR3 nucleotide sequence: TGCAGCGGGGGTTCCGGGACAGGGGGCGACGAGCAGTACTTC. This chain connects TRBV29-1 to TRBJ2-7; 12 bases agree with TRBD1. Germline CDR1 and CDR2: SQVTM and ANQGSEA. V shed 7 bases, J shed 5 bases, and the junction held 9 bases outside the gene matches. This CDR3 region has 14 residues.

The chain couples TRBV6-2 or TRBV6-3 to TRBJ2-3; 10 nucleotides agree with TRBD1. Germline-derived CDR1 and CDR2 are MNHEY and SVGEGT. V lost 5 bases to trimming and J lost 1 base; unmatched junction nucleotides: 0. The CDR3 covers 14 residues. CDR3 in DNA: TGTGCCAGCAGTGGGACAGGGGGCACAGATACGCAGTATTTT. Amino acid sequence: CASSGTGGTDTQYF.

The chain couples TRBV28 to TRBJ1-5; no firm D call. Germline V gene data show CDR1 as MDHEN and CDR2 as SYDVKM. CDR3 size: 10 residues. Trimming stripped 3 bases from V and 8 bases from J, with 2 bases between. CDR3 sequence reads: CASSFKPQHF. The CDR3, as DNA: TGTGCCAGCAGTTTTAAGCCCCAGCATTTT.

This chain links TRBV15 with TRBJ1-6; D unclear. V lost 0 bases and J lost 0, with 9 bases in between. The germline CDR1 and CDR2 sequences are LNHNV and YYDKDF (reference sequence). The CDR3 covers 17 residues. Here the CDR3 DNA reads TGTGCCACCAGCAGAGATTACAAAAGCTCCTATAATTCACCCCTCCACTTT. This sequence encodes CATSRDYKSSYNSPLHF.

The V and J genes are TRBV21-1 and TRBJ2-2; the table assigns TRBD2, which was not confirmed against the DNA. TRBV21-1 is a listed pseudogene. The CDR3 consists of 19 residues. As DNA, the CDR3 is TGTGCCAGCAGCAAAGTAGGTTCTAGCGGGAGCGGCGTCACCGGGGAGCTGTTTTTT. Its protein is CASSKVGSSGSGVTGELFF.

This clone was detected once. CDR3 sequence (DNA): TGTGCCAGCAGAACTCGGACAGGGAACGCTTTCTTT. Its protein is CASRTRTGNAFF. J is TRBJ1-1 and V is TRBV6-5, with 8 bases matching TRBD1. The germline gives CDR1 MNHEY, CDR2 SVGAGI. CDR3 length: 12 amino acids. V shed 6 bases, J shed 11 bases, and the junction held 8 bases outside the gene matches.

The chain combines TRBV7-2 with TRBJ1-1; maybe TRBD1 (5 bases). Trimming removed 4 bases from V and 3 bases from J, with 12 bases in between. This CDR3 has 14 residues. Germline V gives CDR1 SGHTA, CDR2 FQGNSA. The CDR3 spells CASSYLGGDTEAFF. Here the CDR3 DNA reads TGTGCCAGCAGCTACCTAGGAGGGGACACTGAAGCTTTCTTT.

This rearrangement joins TRBV20-1 to TRBJ1-1, with TRBD1 as a possible D gene (5 bases). The CDR3 is made up of 15 amino acids. With 3 bases removed from V and 1 base from J, the gap between germline ends came to 15 bases. Germline V gene data show CDR1 as DFQATT and CDR2 as SNEGSKA (reference sequence). CDR3 sequence: CSASSMGGWNTEAFF. CDR3 in DNA: TGCAGTGCTAGTAGTATGGGGGGTTGGAACACTGAAGCTTTCTTT.

The chain joins TRBV28 to TRBJ2-3; 10 nucleotides align to TRBD2. V lost 3 bases and J lost 1; bases outside the gene matches: 4. The CDR3 is 16 residues long. The germline gives CDR1 MDHEN, CDR2 SYDVKM. In DNA, the CDR3 is TGTGCCAGCAGTTTGGTCCTAGCGGGGGGCACAGATACGCAGTATTTT. It is translated as CASSLVLAGGTDTQYF.

V is TRBV6-1 and J is TRBJ2-7, with 7 bases lining up with TRBD1. This CDR3 has 16 amino acids. Germline V gene data show CDR1 as MNHNS and CDR2 as SASEGT. V lost 4 bases and J lost 2; bases outside the gene matches: 11. The CDR3: CASSAKGTVMAYEQYF. CDR3 DNA sequence: TGTGCCAGCAGTGCCAAGGGGACAGTCATGGCCTACGAGCAGTACTTC.

This chain uses TRBV3-1 (or the pseudogene TRBV3-2) with TRBJ1-6, with D maybe TRBD1 (5 bases). The CDR3 is 17 amino acids. In germline, CDR1 is LGHDT, CDR2 YNNKEL (reference sequence). Trimming removed 0 bases from V and 7 bases from J, with 16 bases in between. CDR3 sequence: CASSQDRVAEGNSPLHF. The CDR3 nucleotides are TGTGCCAGCAGCCAAGATAGGGTCGCGGAGGGGAATTCACCCCTCCACTTT.

This chain joins TRBV18 and TRBJ2-7; D is unresolved. The V and J ends lost 6 bases and 0 bases respectively, with 12 bases between them. The germline gives CDR1 KGHSH, CDR2 LQKENI. The CDR3 is 14 residues long. The CDR3 coding sequence is TGTGCCAGCTCGAGTCTGCCGAGCTCCTACGAGCAGTACTTC. Translated, it gives CASSSLPSSYEQYF.

The sample holds one count of this clone. The V call is TRBV27, the J call TRBJ1-2; possibly TRBD1 for D (6 bases). Trimming left V 3 bases short and J 3 bases short, with 14 bases between. CDR1 MNHEY and CDR2 SMNVEV come from the germline V gene (reference sequence). The CDR3 runs 15 residues. The CDR3 DNA is TGTGCCAGCAGTTTTTCAACAGGGTCTCACTATGGCTACACCTTC. Amino acids: CASSFSTGSHYGYTF.